The clone carrying this TCR beta chain was seen at least ten times. Its antigen is undetermined. The record originates from a study of molecular identifiers for immune sequencing clone quantification. For naive CD8 T cells, sorting used the CD8+CD4-CCR7+CD45RA+ phenotype. Study-level findings and limits: In naive cells, clones above 20 RNA copies held under 1% of molecules, whereas in effector cells they held over 97%. Reports indicate spiked Jurkat TCR RNA from one cell could be found among 950,000 to 1,000,000 naive cells.

V was pared by 3 bases and J by 0 bases, with 17 bases between. The CDR3 is 17 amino acids. Looked up from germline, CDR1 is SGHNT and CDR2 is YYREEE (reference sequence). Listed TCR primers, together with previously described methods, were used for the bulk TCR libraries. TCRdb re-derived calls from the PCR reads in MiXCR, one entry per CDR3 protein. Found here are about 320,000 distinct CDR3 sequences, about 21% of them singletons; the top ten hold more than 0.8%. Sequences were obtained from naive CD8+ T cells from blood, with Jurkat cell RNA spiked in. Noted subset: FACS-sorted CD8+CD4-CCR7+CD45RA+ naive T cells. The TCR comes from a human donor in good health. Some libraries in this study had Jurkat cell RNA spiked in. This chain joins TRBV5-4 and TRBJ2-3, with no clear D. CDR3 region: CASSSPRTTYSTDTQYF. The CDR3, as DNA: TGTGCCAGCAGCTCACCCCGGACGACCTATAGCACAGATACGCAGTATTTT.